The entry that follows covers one T cell receptor (beta chain) sequence. Germline CDR1 is GTSNPN and CDR2 is SVGIG (reference sequence). V lost 6 bases, J lost 2 bases, and 3 bases stayed unmatched. The CDR3 length is 12 residues. These data are taken from a study of blood T cell repertoires in COVID-19. Study background: Whether acute or convalescent, the COVID-19 samples came from the United States, Italy and Spain. PBMCs, B-cell-depleted T cells, or T cells were the source of the cDNA or gDNA that made up the material.

Original processing methods: Nucleated cell number was recorded as an estimate derived from reference gene primer amplification. Clones were read by immunoSEQ multiplex PCR, and TCRdb kept only the in-frame ones, dropping some. V and J calls and clone size are given by that table; D and trimming were obtained from the DNA. The data contain about 110,000 clones, roughly four fifths of them singletons. Sequencing was performed on peripheral blood. This sequence originates from a man in his 70s with acute or convalescent COVID-19. The chain couples TRBV30 to TRBJ2-7, with 8 bases aligning to TRBD2. CDR3 nucleotides: TGTGCCTGTGCTAGCGGGCCCTACGAGCAGTACTTC. Translated, it gives CACASGPYEQYF.